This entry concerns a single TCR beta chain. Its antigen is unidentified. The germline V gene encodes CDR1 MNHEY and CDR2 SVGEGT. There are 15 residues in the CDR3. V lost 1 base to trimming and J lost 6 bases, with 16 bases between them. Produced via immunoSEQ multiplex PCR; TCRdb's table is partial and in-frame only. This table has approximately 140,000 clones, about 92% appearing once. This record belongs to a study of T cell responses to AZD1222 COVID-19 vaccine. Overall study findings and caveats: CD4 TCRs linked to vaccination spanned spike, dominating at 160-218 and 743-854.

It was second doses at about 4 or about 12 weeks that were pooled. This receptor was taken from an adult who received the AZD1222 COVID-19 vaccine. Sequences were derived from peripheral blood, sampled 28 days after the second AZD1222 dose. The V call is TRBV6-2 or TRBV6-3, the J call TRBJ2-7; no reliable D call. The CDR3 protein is CASSYYWTQTREQYF. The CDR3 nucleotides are TGTGCCAGCAGTTACTACTGGACGCAAACTCGCGAGCAGTACTTC.